This T cell receptor beta chain was sequenced for a study of T cells in Graves' hyperthyroidism and ophthalmopathy. CDR1 MDHEN and CDR2 SYDVKM come from the germline V gene. The CDR3 totals 15 residues. V was clipped by 4 bases and J by 1 base, with 12 bases between them. The CDR3 regions of TCR beta were amplified from RNA transcripts. HTBI primers drove first-round RT-PCR of the TCR CDR3. TCRdb ran MiXCR on the multiplex PCR reads and lists one entry per CDR3 protein. The sample contains approximately 690,000 distinct CDR3 sequences, more than 20% of which appear only once. Study results and limitations: Ophthalmopathy prediction by the model preceded onset by a median approximately 6.9 months.

This clonotype appeared many times. Its antigen remains unidentified. Diagnosis relied on clinical symptoms, serum thyroxine and TRAb, thyroid ultrasound and orbital computed tomography. From more than 9.5 ml of fresh peripheral blood, PBMCs were isolated. Material: blood. This chain connects TRBV28 to TRBJ2-3; D remains unclear. The source is a man in his thirties or forties with Graves' ophthalmopathy. Here the CDR3 reads CASSSEVHGTDTQYF. DNA for the CDR3: TGTGCCAGCAGTTCCGAGGTTCATGGCACAGATACGCAGTATTTT. Combining the CDR3 with reference TRBV28 and TRBJ2-3 gives the whole variable domain DVKVTQSSRYLVKRTGEKVFLECVQDMDHENMFWYRQDPGLGLRLIYFSYDVKMKEKGDIPEGYSVSREKKERFSLILESASTNQTSMYLCASSSEVHGTDTQYFGPGTRLTVL.